The table lists the clone carrying this T cell receptor beta chain with a count of one. What it recognizes is unknown. Sample treatment: 19 received Ad26.COV2.S at low or high dose, single or two shots; several received placebo; per-sample allocation not given. Samples came from day 63 after the first vaccine or placebo injection. V trimming: 5 bases; J trimming: 8 bases; junction bases outside the gene matches: 6. The CDR3 runs 14 residues. Per germline, CDR1 SGHVS and CDR2 FQNEAQ. These data belong to a study of Ad26.COV2.S vaccination and SARS-CoV-2 variants. Study results and caveats: Greater spike-specific TCR breadth was seen in vaccine recipients than in placebo recipients.

The assay was immunoSEQ multiplex PCR, and TCRdb's table has in-frame clones only and misses some. The repertoire holds approximately 460,000 clones, with 89% as singletons. The chain links TRBV7-8 to TRBJ2-1, with 10 bases lining up with TRBD2. This TCR derives from a person aged 18 to 65 who received the Ad26.COV2.S COVID-19 vaccine or a placebo. Material: peripheral blood, obtained in a trial of Ad26.COV2.S vaccine versus placebo. CDR3 amino acids: CASSHSSGSYEQFF. In DNA form, the CDR3 reads TGTGCCAGCAGCCATTCTAGCGGGAGCTATGAGCAGTTCTTC.